This T cell receptor beta chain was retrieved from a study of OX40 agonist ivuxolimab in advanced cancers. Whole-study context: At doses from 0.01 to 10 mg/kg, patients were given intravenous ivuxolimab every 2 weeks.

The repertoire was sequenced with immunoSEQ multiplex PCR; TCRdb's copy has only in-frame clones and lacks some. The sample has 75,000 to 90,000 clones; roughly 92% are singletons. Study findings and constraints: Clonal expansion was seen in CD4+ and CD8+ blood T cells by week 6 at 0.1 to 3.0 mg/kg.

For this clone: Its antigen is not identified.

Enrollment shut out patients with autoimmune disease history or systemic immunosuppression. Sampling times: baseline, cycle 4 day 1, cycle 7 day 1. V lost 4 bases to trimming and J lost 4 bases; unmatched junction nucleotides: 10. Germline lookup yields CDR1 SGHRS and CDR2 YFSETQ. The CDR3 is 15 residues long. The clonotype was recovered from an adult with an advanced solid tumor such as melanoma, head and neck, liver or kidney cancer. Sample: CD4+ or CD8+ T cells sorted from blood, taken in a trial of the OX40 agonist ivuxolimab. The chain is built from TRBV5-1 and TRBJ1-2; 7 bases match TRBD1. The CDR3: CASSGGTVITYGYTF. The CDR3 DNA follows: TGCGCCAGCAGCGGGGGGACAGTTATAACCTATGGCTACACCTTC.